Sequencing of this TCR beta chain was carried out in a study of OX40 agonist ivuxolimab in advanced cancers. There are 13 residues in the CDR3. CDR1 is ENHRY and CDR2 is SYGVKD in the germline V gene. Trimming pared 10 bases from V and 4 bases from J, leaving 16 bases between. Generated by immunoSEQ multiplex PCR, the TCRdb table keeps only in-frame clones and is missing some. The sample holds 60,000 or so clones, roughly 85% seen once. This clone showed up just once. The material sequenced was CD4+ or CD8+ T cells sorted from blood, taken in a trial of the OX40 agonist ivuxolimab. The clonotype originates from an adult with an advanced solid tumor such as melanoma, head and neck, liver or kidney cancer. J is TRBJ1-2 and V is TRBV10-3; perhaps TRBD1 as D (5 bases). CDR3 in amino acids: CANQGATGYGYTF. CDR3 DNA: TGTGCCAACCAAGGGGCTACCGGCTATGGCTACACCTTC.